This T cell receptor beta chain originates from a study of blood T cell repertoires in COVID-19. Study overall: Material from acute and convalescent COVID-19 was sourced from the United States, Italy and Spain.

Clones were sequenced by immunoSEQ multiplex PCR, and TCRdb holds only the in-frame ones, with some missing. This table holds more than 65,000 clones, over 60% found once. The length of the CDR3 is 14 residues. The junction had 5 bases not matched to a gene; V was cut back by 4 bases and J by 5 bases. From germline, CDR1 is SEHNR and CDR2 FQNEAQ (reference sequence). The sample was peripheral blood. The origin of this receptor is a woman at least 80 years old with active or convalescent COVID-19. The chain employs TRBV7-9 and TRBJ2-5; 9 nucleotides agree with TRBD2. CDR3 nucleotides: TGTGCCAGCAGCTACGGCGGGGGGGCTGAGACCCAGTACTTC. It encodes CASSYGGGAETQYF.